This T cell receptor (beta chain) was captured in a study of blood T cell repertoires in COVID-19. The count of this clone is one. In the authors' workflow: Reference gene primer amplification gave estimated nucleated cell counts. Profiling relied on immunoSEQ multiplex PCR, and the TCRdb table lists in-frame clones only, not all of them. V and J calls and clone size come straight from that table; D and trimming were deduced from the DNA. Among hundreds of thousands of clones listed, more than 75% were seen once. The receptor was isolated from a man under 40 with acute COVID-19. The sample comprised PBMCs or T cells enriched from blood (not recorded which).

The CDR3 here is CASRVGQYRNTEAFF. DNA of the CDR3: TGTGCCAGCAGGGTGGGACAGTACCGCAACACTGAAGCTTTCTTT. V and J are TRBV2 and TRBJ1-1, with 7 bases matching TRBD1. CDR1 and CDR2 (germline): SNHLY, FYNNEI. The trim removed 6 bases at V and 2 bases at J, leaving 9 bases unmatched. The CDR3 is made up of 15 amino acids.